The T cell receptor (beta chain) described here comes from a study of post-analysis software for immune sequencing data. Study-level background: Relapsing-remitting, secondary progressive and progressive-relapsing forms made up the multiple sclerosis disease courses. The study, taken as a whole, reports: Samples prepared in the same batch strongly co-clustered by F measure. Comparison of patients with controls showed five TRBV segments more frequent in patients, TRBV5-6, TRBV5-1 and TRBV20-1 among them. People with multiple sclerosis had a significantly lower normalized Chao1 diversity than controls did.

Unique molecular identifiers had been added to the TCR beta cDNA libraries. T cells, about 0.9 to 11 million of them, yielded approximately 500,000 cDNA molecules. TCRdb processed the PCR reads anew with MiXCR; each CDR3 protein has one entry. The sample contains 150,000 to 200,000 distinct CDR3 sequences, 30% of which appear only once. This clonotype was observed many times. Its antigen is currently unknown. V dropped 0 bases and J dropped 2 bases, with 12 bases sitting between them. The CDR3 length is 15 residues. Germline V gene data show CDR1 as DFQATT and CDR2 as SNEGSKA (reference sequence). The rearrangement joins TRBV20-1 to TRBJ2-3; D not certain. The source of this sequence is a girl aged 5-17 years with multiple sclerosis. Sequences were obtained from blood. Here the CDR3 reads CSARDLQRSTDTQYF. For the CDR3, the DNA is TGCAGTGCTAGAGATCTCCAGAGGTCCACAGATACGCAGTATTTT.